One T cell receptor (beta chain) is described in this entry. V lost 2 bases and J lost 7, with 8 bases in between. This CDR3 contains 12 residues. Germline V CDR1 and CDR2: ENHRY, SYGVKD. This specimen belongs to a study of control samples from healthy donors and cancer patients. This table comes from immunoSEQ multiplex PCR, and its TCRdb copy is limited to in-frame clones, with some not included. The profile shows some 99,000 clones, 80% to 90% of them singletons. The sequence was collected from a woman aged 50 to 60 in good health. The sample was blood. The V gene is TRBV10-3, the J gene TRBJ1-1; D not certain. The DNA for the CDR3 is TGTGCCATCAGTGAGCCCCCGGTTGAAGCTTTCTTT. Residues: CAISEPPVEAFF.